A selection of T cell receptor beta chains follows, all from one sample in a study of PD-1 blockade in classical Hodgkin lymphoma. The assay was immunoSEQ multiplex PCR, and TCRdb's table has in-frame clones only and misses some. Of about 22,000 clones in the sample, 60% to 85% were seen once. The sample was peripheral blood mononuclear cells (PBMCs), taken before the second cycle of nivolumab. Every receptor here comes from a human donor with classical Hodgkin lymphoma. The CDR3 runs from the conserved cysteine through the conserved F or W. Each record gives: V gene, clone size, D gene, J gene, CDR3 DNA, CDR3 protein. The D gene is left open where the match is weak. A row's size may be missing; if present it is once, few, many or a size class.

v_call: TRBV2
clone_size: NA
d_call: NA
j_call: TRBJ2-7
cdr3_nt: TGTGCCAGCACCCAGGGGGACTACAGCTCCTCCTACGAGCAGTACTTC
cdr3_aa: CASTQGDYSSSYEQYF

v_call: TRBV7-2
clone_size: NA
d_call: TRBD1
j_call: TRBJ2-7
cdr3_nt: TGTGCCAGCAGCTTCAGACAGGGATCCTACGAGCAGTACTTC
cdr3_aa: CASSFRQGSYEQYF

v_call: TRBV27
clone_size: NA
d_call: NA
j_call: TRBJ2-7
cdr3_nt: TGTGCCAGCATTAGAAGGTTTGGTATGTACGAGCAGTACTTC
cdr3_aa: CASIRRFGMYEQYF

v_call: TRBV4-1
clone_size: NA
d_call: TRBD1
j_call: TRBJ1-2
cdr3_nt: TGCGCCAGCAGCCGTCGGGACAGTCAGCTTCCTAACTATGGCTACACCTTC
cdr3_aa: CASSRRDSQLPNYGYTF

v_call: TRBV11-2
clone_size: NA
d_call: NA
j_call: TRBJ1-2
cdr3_nt: TGTGCCAGCAGCTTGGGACATACGGATGGCTACACCTTC
cdr3_aa: CASSLGHTDGYTF

v_call: TRBV6-5
clone_size: NA
d_call: TRBD2
j_call: TRBJ2-7
cdr3_nt: TGTGCCAGCACCGCCGGGACTAGCGGGAGTACCGAGCAGTACTTC
cdr3_aa: CASTAGTSGSTEQYF

v_call: TRBV2
clone_size: NA
d_call: NA
j_call: TRBJ1-5
cdr3_nt: TGTGCCAGCAGTGATCTTTCAGGTAGCAATCAGCCCCAGCATTTT
cdr3_aa: CASSDLSGSNQPQHF

v_call: TRBV5-6
clone_size: NA
d_call: TRBD2
j_call: TRBJ2-3
cdr3_nt: TGTGCCAGCCGGGGACTAGCGGGAGGGCCAGGAGATACGCAGTATTTT
cdr3_aa: CASRGLAGGPGDTQYF

v_call: TRBV7-8
clone_size: NA
d_call: TRBD2
j_call: TRBJ2-7
cdr3_nt: TGTGCCAGCAGCTTAAGAGGAGCGGGAGCCTACGAGCAGTACTTC
cdr3_aa: CASSLRGAGAYEQYF

v_call: TRBV15
clone_size: NA
d_call: NA
j_call: TRBJ1-2
cdr3_nt: TGTGCCACCAGCAGAGACCCCAGTACACACAGGGCGCCTTTCTATGGCTACACCTTC
cdr3_aa: CATSRDPSTHRAPFYGYTF

v_call: TRBV30
clone_size: NA
d_call: NA
j_call: TRBJ2-2
cdr3_nt: TGTGCCTGGTTGGTAATCACCGGGGAGCTGTTTTTT
cdr3_aa: CAWLVITGELFF

v_call: TRBV10-3
clone_size: NA
d_call: TRBD1
j_call: TRBJ2-7
cdr3_nt: TGTGCCATCAGTGAGTATCGGGACAGCTACGAGCAGTACTTC
cdr3_aa: CAISEYRDSYEQYF

v_call: TRBV2
clone_size: NA
d_call: NA
j_call: TRBJ1-2
cdr3_nt: TGTGCCAGCATCGAGGCCATAAATTATGGCTACACCTTC
cdr3_aa: CASIEAINYGYTF

v_call: TRBV28
clone_size: NA
d_call: NA
j_call: TRBJ2-3
cdr3_nt: TGTGCCAGCAGTTTCTCAGCATACACAGATACGCAGTATTTT
cdr3_aa: CASSFSAYTDTQYF

v_call: TRBV4-1
clone_size: NA
d_call: TRBD2
j_call: TRBJ2-7
cdr3_nt: TGCGCCAGCAGCCAGGGACTAGCGGGAGCCTCCTTCTACGAGCAGTACTTC
cdr3_aa: CASSQGLAGASFYEQYF

v_call: TRBV18
clone_size: NA
d_call: NA
j_call: TRBJ1-3
cdr3_nt: TGTGCCAGCTCCCCTCTGGGGCCCGGAACTGGAAACACCATATATTTT
cdr3_aa: CASSPLGPGTGNTIYF

v_call: TRBV7-3
clone_size: NA
d_call: NA
j_call: TRBJ1-2
cdr3_nt: TGTGCCAGCAGCTTAACCGGGGGCGGAGGGTATGGCTACACCTTC
cdr3_aa: CASSLTGGGGYGYTF

v_call: TRBV29-1
clone_size: NA
d_call: NA
j_call: TRBJ1-3
cdr3_nt: TGCAGCGTTTCGGACGGGGGAAACACCATATATTTT
cdr3_aa: CSVSDGGNTIYF

v_call: TRBV7-9
clone_size: NA
d_call: NA
j_call: TRBJ2-7
cdr3_nt: TGTGCCAGCAGCACAGGTTCCTACGAGCAGTACTTC
cdr3_aa: CASSTGSYEQYF

v_call: TRBV28
clone_size: NA
d_call: NA
j_call: TRBJ2-2
cdr3_nt: TGTGCCAGCAAGTTAGGGGGGAACTCCAACACCGGGGAGCTGTTTTTT
cdr3_aa: CASKLGGNSNTGELFF

v_call: TRBV11-3
clone_size: NA
d_call: NA
j_call: TRBJ2-2
cdr3_nt: TGTGCCAGCAGCTTAGATGGCAGTCACTCCCCTGACACCGGGGAGCTGTTTTTT
cdr3_aa: CASSLDGSHSPDTGELFF

v_call: TRBV11-2
clone_size: NA
d_call: NA
j_call: TRBJ1-1
cdr3_nt: TGTGCCAGCAGCTTAGATCTGACAGGGAACACTGAAGCTTTCTTT
cdr3_aa: CASSLDLTGNTEAFF

v_call: TRBV10-3
clone_size: NA
d_call: TRBD1
j_call: TRBJ2-5
cdr3_nt: TGTGCCATCAGCATCGGACAGGGGGAAGAGACCCAGTACTTC
cdr3_aa: CAISIGQGEETQYF

v_call: TRBV2
clone_size: NA
d_call: NA
j_call: TRBJ1-4
cdr3_nt: TGTGCCAGCAGTGTCGACAGCAACCCTGAAAAACTGTTTTTT
cdr3_aa: CASSVDSNPEKLFF

v_call: TRBV18
clone_size: NA
d_call: TRBD1
j_call: TRBJ2-7
cdr3_nt: TGTGCCAGCTCACCACGGGGGGACAGGGTCCACGAGCAGTACTTC
cdr3_aa: CASSPRGDRVHEQYF

v_call: TRBV7-9
clone_size: NA
d_call: NA
j_call: TRBJ1-2
cdr3_nt: TGTGCCAGCAGCTCGACAGGAGTCTATGGCTACACCTTC
cdr3_aa: CASSSTGVYGYTF

v_call: TRBV28
clone_size: NA
d_call: TRBD2
j_call: TRBJ2-3
cdr3_nt: TGTGCCAGCAGTTATACCGGGAGGTGGGATACGCAGTATTTT
cdr3_aa: CASSYTGRWDTQYF

v_call: TRBV5-1
clone_size: NA
d_call: TRBD1
j_call: TRBJ2-2
cdr3_nt: TGCGCCAGCACCACCGGGACAGGGGTACTCGGGGAGCTGTTTTTT
cdr3_aa: CASTTGTGVLGELFF

v_call: TRBV28
clone_size: NA
d_call: TRBD1
j_call: TRBJ2-7
cdr3_nt: TGTGCCAGCAGCAGCCCGACAGGGGGCTCGGGGGAGCAGTACTTC
cdr3_aa: CASSSPTGGSGEQYF

v_call: TRBV2
clone_size: NA
d_call: NA
j_call: TRBJ1-1
cdr3_nt: TGTGCCAGCAGGGGGGCGGGAACTGAAGCTTTCTTT
cdr3_aa: CASRGAGTEAFF

v_call: TRBV5-1
clone_size: NA
d_call: TRBD2
j_call: TRBJ2-3
cdr3_nt: TGCGCCAGCAGCTTCAGACTAGCGGGAAGCACAGATACGCAGTATTTT
cdr3_aa: CASSFRLAGSTDTQYF

v_call: TRBV11-3
clone_size: NA
d_call: NA
j_call: TRBJ1-1
cdr3_nt: TGTGCCAGCAGCTTAGGGTCCCTAGACACTGAAGCTTTCTTT
cdr3_aa: CASSLGSLDTEAFF

v_call: TRBV5-8
clone_size: NA
d_call: TRBD2
j_call: TRBJ2-7
cdr3_nt: TGTGCCAGCAGCCGTGGTTTGGGGCGCGGGAGCTTCGACGAGCAGTACTTC
cdr3_aa: CASSRGLGRGSFDEQYF

v_call: TRBV2
clone_size: NA
d_call: NA
j_call: TRBJ1-1
cdr3_nt: TGTGCCAGCAGTGTGGCTGGGGGCAGGAACACTGAAGCTTTCTTT
cdr3_aa: CASSVAGGRNTEAFF

v_call: TRBV6-6
clone_size: few
d_call: NA
j_call: TRBJ2-7
cdr3_nt: TGTGCCAGCAGTTACGGCGGCTCCGCTGTCTACGAGCAGTACTTC
cdr3_aa: CASSYGGSAVYEQYF

v_call: TRBV4-1
clone_size: NA
d_call: TRBD1
j_call: TRBJ2-7
cdr3_nt: TGCGCCAGCAGCCGGGACAGCTCCTACGAGCAGTACTTC
cdr3_aa: CASSRDSSYEQYF

v_call: TRBV7-8
clone_size: once
d_call: TRBD2
j_call: TRBJ2-4
cdr3_nt: TGTGCCAGCAGCACCCACAAGGGGAGGGGTCCTGCAGCCAAAAACATTCAGTACTTC
cdr3_aa: CASSTHKGRGPAAKNIQYF

v_call: TRBV21-1
clone_size: NA
d_call: NA
j_call: TRBJ2-7
cdr3_nt: TGTGCCAGCAGCCCGGGACTGGCTTTCTACGAGCAGTACTTC
cdr3_aa: CASSPGLAFYEQYF

v_call: TRBV28
clone_size: NA
d_call: NA
j_call: TRBJ1-1
cdr3_nt: TGTGCCAGCAGGCCATGGGGATTGAACACTGAAGCTTTCTTT
cdr3_aa: CASRPWGLNTEAFF

v_call: TRBV5-1
clone_size: NA
d_call: TRBD1
j_call: TRBJ2-5
cdr3_nt: TGCGCCAGCAGCCTATCACAGGGGGGACAAGAGACCCAGTACTTC
cdr3_aa: CASSLSQGGQETQYF

v_call: TRBV4-3
clone_size: NA
d_call: TRBD2
j_call: TRBJ2-3
cdr3_nt: TGCGCCAGCAGCCAAGGGGGGGGGAGCGCAGATACGCAGTATTTT
cdr3_aa: CASSQGGGSADTQYF

v_call: TRBV19
clone_size: NA
d_call: NA
j_call: TRBJ2-5
cdr3_nt: TGTGCCAGTAGGCGGGCAGGGATGATAGAGACCCAGTACTTC
cdr3_aa: CASRRAGMIETQYF